Listed here are 15 T cell receptor beta chains from one sample, sequenced in a study of memory CD4+ T cells and cytomegalovirus serostatus. The sort gate was single viable CD3+CD4+CD8-CD45RO+ cells for memory CD4+ T cells. Some clones are missing from TCRdb's copy, which holds only in-frame ones; the method was immunoSEQ multiplex PCR. The table lists under 85,000 clones, 60% to 80% of them singletons. Sequences were obtained from memory CD4+ T cells from blood. The receptors originated from an adult in good health and CMV-seropositive.

The rearrangement links TRBV19 to TRBJ1-1; D may be TRBD1 (5 bases). This CDR3 spans 15 amino acids. The V end was cut by 4 bases, the J end by 3 bases, with 15 bases between. From germline, CDR1 is LNHDA and CDR2 SQIVND (reference sequence). CDR3 DNA: TGTGCCAGTAGTACAATCCCCCAAGGGGACACTGAAGCTTTCTTT. Encoded protein: CASSTIPQGDTEAFF.

The gene calls are TRBV10-3 and TRBJ1-1; D remains ambiguous. Germline loops: CDR1 ENHRY, CDR2 SYGVKD. Trimming took off 7 bases at V and 0 bases at J, with 9 bases between the two ends. This CDR3 comprises 13 residues. This CDR3 is CAITSTVNTEAFF. The CDR3 nucleotides read TGTGCCATCACCTCGACGGTGAACACTGAAGCTTTCTTT.

This chain uses TRBV4-1 with TRBJ1-1; D is uncertain. The germline V gene encodes CDR1 MGHRA and CDR2 YSYEKL. CDR3 length: 14 amino acids. Trimming pared 6 bases from V and 8 bases from J, leaving 19 bases between. CDR3 sequence reads: CASSRVVERGEAFF. CDR3 nucleotides: TGCGCCAGCAGTCGTGTAGTGGAGCGTGGAGAAGCTTTCTTT.

The rearrangement links TRBV7-6 to TRBJ1-5; D not certain. Germline V gene data show CDR1 as SGHVS and CDR2 as FNYEAQ. V lost 5 bases, J lost 0 bases, and 5 bases lay in between. The CDR3 covers 13 residues. CDR3 nucleotides: TGTGCCAGCAGCGGATATAGCAATCAGCCCCAGCATTTT. Protein product: CASSGYSNQPQHF. The complete variable domain, with remaining parts taken from reference TRBV7-6 and TRBJ1-5, reads GAGVSQSPRYKVTKRGQDVALRCDPISGHVSLYWYRQALGQGPEFLTYFNYEAQQDKSGLPNDRFSAERPEGSISTLTIQRTEQRDSAMYRCASSGYSNQPQHFGDGTRLSIL.

The rearrangement links TRBV30 to TRBJ2-1; weak D call: TRBD2 (6 bases). CDR1 and CDR2 (germline): GTSNPN, SVGIG (reference sequence). This CDR3 has 12 residues. With 8 bases removed from V and 0 bases from J, the gap between germline ends came to 8 bases. The CDR3 coding sequence is TGTGCCGTCGGGAGCTCCTACAATGAGCAGTTCTTC. Protein sequence: CAVGSSYNEQFF.

The CDR3 loop is CASSAQPSTDTQYF. CDR3 bases: TGTGCCAGTAGTGCTCAGCCCAGCACAGATACGCAGTATTTT. The V call is TRBV19, the J call TRBJ2-3; no clear D. In germline, CDR1 is LNHDA, CDR2 SQIVND (reference sequence). This CDR3 region has 14 residues. With 5 bases removed from V and 0 bases from J, the gap between germline ends came to 9 bases.

The rearrangement links TRBV5-6 to TRBJ2-7; D possibly corresponds to TRBD2 (7 bases). The CDR3 covers 15 residues. The V and J ends lost 4 bases and 2 bases respectively, with 16 bases between them. CDR1 is SGHDT and CDR2 is YYEEEE in the germline V gene. CDR3 DNA: TGTGCCAGCAGCCGGGGGGCTGCCTTGACCTACGAGCAGTACTTC. Translated: CASSRGAALTYEQYF. The whole variable domain, filled in from reference TRBV5-6 and TRBJ2-7, reads DAGVTQSPTHLIKTRGQQVTLRCSPKSGHDTVSWYQQALGQGPQFIFQYYEEEERQRGNFPDRFSGHQFPNYSSELNVNALLLGDSALYLCASSRGAALTYEQYFGPGTRLTVT.

The chain combines TRBV30 with TRBJ1-2; the D gene is possibly TRBD1 (5 bases). Germline lookup yields CDR1 GTSNPN and CDR2 SVGIG (reference sequence). V shed 3 bases and J shed 7 bases, with 9 bases lying between them. The CDR3 loop spans 11 amino acids. As DNA, the CDR3 is TGTGCCTGGAGCGGGGGTGGTGGCTACACCTTC. Residues: CAWSGGGGYTF.

The chain is built from TRBV7-9 and TRBJ1-1; 9 bases agree with TRBD1. J lost 0 bases, V lost 5 bases, and 4 bases had no gene match. The CDR3 spans 15 residues. CDR1 and CDR2 (germline): SEHNR, FQNEAQ (reference sequence). As DNA, the CDR3 is TGTGCCAGCAGCACTGGACAGGGGATGAACACTGAAGCTTTCTTT. Encoded protein: CASSTGQGMNTEAFF.

The genes are TRBV6-5 and TRBJ1-2; possibly TRBD1 for D (5 bases). V was shortened by 8 bases and J by 0 bases, with 16 bases between the two germline ends. Germline CDR1 MNHEY, CDR2 SVGAGI. The CDR3 covers 15 residues. CDR3 in amino acids: CASGGIGGSNYGYTF. The CDR3 bases are TGTGCCAGCGGGGGAATCGGGGGATCTAACTATGGCTACACCTTC.

J is TRBJ1-4 and V is TRBV2; D possibly corresponds to TRBD1 (6 bases). This CDR3 spans 12 amino acids. Germline V gene lookup returns CDR1 SNHLY and CDR2 FYNNEI. V gave up 6 bases and J gave up 7 bases, with 9 bases separating them. Here the CDR3 DNA reads TGTGCCAGCAGGGGGGCAGGTGAAAAACTGTTTTTT. The encoded protein is CASRGAGEKLFF.

The chain couples TRBV6-1 to TRBJ2-7; 11 positions match TRBD2. The CDR3 extends over 15 amino acids. The germline CDR1 and CDR2 sequences are MNHNS and SASEGT. V lost 4 bases, J lost 1 base, and 3 bases stayed unmatched. The CDR3 region has the DNA TGTGCCAGCAGTGCACTAGCGGGAGAGTCCTACGAGCAGTACGTC. Amino acid sequence: CASSALAGESYEQYV.

The J gene is TRBJ1-2, the V gene TRBV2; TRBD1 aligns across 7 bases. Trimming removed 8 bases from V and 6 bases from J; junction bases left unmatched: 9. The germline CDR1 and CDR2 sequences are SNHLY and FYNNEI. There are 13 residues in the CDR3. DNA for the CDR3: TGTGCCAGCGTGGAAGGGGGCGCAAATGGCTACACCTTC. Protein: CASVEGGANGYTF.

The rearrangement joins TRBV11-3 to TRBJ2-7; a weak D match, TRBD1 (5 bases). V was clipped by 0 bases and J by 7 bases, with 16 bases between them. Germline loops: CDR1 SGHNT, CDR2 YENEEA. CDR3 length equals 15 residues. CDR3 region: CASSLDPAQVSEQYV. Written as DNA, the CDR3 is TGTGCCAGCAGCTTAGATCCGGCACAGGTGAGTGAGCAGTACGTC.

The rearrangement uses TRBV2 and TRBJ2-1; a possible D gene is TRBD2 (5 bases). Trimming stripped 7 bases from V and 5 bases from J, with 12 bases between. The CDR3 totals 13 residues. The germline gives CDR1 SNHLY, CDR2 FYNNEI. CDR3 in DNA: TGTGCCAGCACCCAAGACTACAACAATGAGCAGTTCTTC. This encodes CASTQDYNNEQFF.